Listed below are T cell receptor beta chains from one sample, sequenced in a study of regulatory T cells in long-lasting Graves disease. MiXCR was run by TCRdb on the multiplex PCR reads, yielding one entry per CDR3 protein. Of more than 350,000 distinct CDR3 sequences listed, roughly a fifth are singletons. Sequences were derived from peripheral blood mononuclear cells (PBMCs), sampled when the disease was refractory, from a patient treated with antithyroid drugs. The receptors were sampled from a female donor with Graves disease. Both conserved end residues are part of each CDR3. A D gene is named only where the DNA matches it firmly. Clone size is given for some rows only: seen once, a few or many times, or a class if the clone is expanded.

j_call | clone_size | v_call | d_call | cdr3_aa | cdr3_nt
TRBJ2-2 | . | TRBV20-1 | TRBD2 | CSARLPGGGTGELFF | TGCAGTGCTAGATTGCCGGGAGGGGGGACCGGGGAGCTGTTTTTT
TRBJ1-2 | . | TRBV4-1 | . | CASSQDPGNYGYTF | TGCGCCAGCAGCCAAGATCCGGGTAACTATGGCTACACCTTC
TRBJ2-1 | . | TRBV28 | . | CASSGVPDYNEQFF | TGTGCCAGCAGTGGGGTTCCCGACTACAATGAGCAGTTCTTC
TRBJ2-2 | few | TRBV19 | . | CASSIVDRSAGELFF | TGTGCCAGTAGTATAGTGGACAGATCGGCCGGGGAGCTGTTTTTT
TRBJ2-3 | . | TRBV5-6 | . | CASSFDSLPHTDTQYF | TGTGCCAGCAGCTTCGACAGTCTCCCACACACAGATACGCAGTATTTT
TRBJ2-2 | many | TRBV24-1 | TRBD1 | CATSALGTGNTGELFF | TGTGCCACCAGTGCCCTGGGGACAGGGAACACCGGGGAGCTGTTTTTT
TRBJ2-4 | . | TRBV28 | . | CASIGGKNIQYF | TGTGCCAGCATTGGGGGGAAAAACATTCAGTACTTC
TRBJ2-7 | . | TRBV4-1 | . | CASSFAGAGREQYF | TGCGCCAGCAGCTTCGCCGGGGCAGGACGCGAGCAGTACTTC
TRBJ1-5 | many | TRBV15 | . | CATSRAREYSNQPQHF | TGTGCCACCAGCAGAGCGAGGGAATATAGCAATCAGCCCCAGCATTTT
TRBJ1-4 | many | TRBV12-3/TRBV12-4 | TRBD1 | CASSDRETNEKLFF | TGTGCCAGCAGCGACAGGGAGACTAATGAAAAACTGTTTTTT
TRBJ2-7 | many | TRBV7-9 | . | CASSLRGEQYF | TGTGCCAGCAGCCTAAGGGGTGAGCAGTACTTC
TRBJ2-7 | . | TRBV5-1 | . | CASSLDRGRREQYF | TGCGCCAGCAGCTTGGATAGGGGAAGGCGAGAGCAGTACTTC
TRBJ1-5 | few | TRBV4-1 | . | CASSQEKGQPQHF | TGCGCCAGCAGCCAAGAAAAGGGGCAGCCCCAGCATTTT
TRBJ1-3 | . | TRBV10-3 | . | CAIRGTTVDSGNTIYF | TGTGCCATCAGGGGAACTACGGTAGACTCTGGAAACACCATATATTTT
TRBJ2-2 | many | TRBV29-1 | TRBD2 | CSVAHSGPSTGELFF | TGCAGCGTTGCCCATAGCGGGCCAAGCACCGGGGAGCTGTTTTTT
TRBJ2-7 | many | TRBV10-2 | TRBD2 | CASSYSGGSYEQYF | TGTGCCAGCAGTTACTCAGGCGGGAGCTACGAGCAGTACTTC
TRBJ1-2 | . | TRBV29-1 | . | CSVYSLGDNYGYTF | TGCAGCGTTTATTCTCTAGGTGATAACTATGGCTACACCTTC
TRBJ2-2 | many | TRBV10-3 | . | CAISDPRHAGRELFF | TGTGCCATCAGTGATCCCCGTCATGCGGGCCGGGAGCTGTTTTTT
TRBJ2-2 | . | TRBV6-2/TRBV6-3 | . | CASTEEPSRGGELFF | TGTGCCAGCACCGAGGAGCCTTCGAGGGGCGGGGAGCTGTTTTTT
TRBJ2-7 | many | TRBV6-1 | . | CASFDASYRDEQYF | TGTGCCAGCTTTGACGCTAGCTATCGGGATGAGCAGTACTTC
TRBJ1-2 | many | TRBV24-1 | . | CATSDTGIYGYTF | TGTGCCACCAGTGACACAGGGATCTATGGCTACACCTTC
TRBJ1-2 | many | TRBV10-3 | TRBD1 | CAISESQGGDSGYTF | TGTGCCATCAGTGAGTCGCAGGGGGGAGACTCTGGCTACACCTTC
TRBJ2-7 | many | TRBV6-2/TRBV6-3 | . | CASSYSPYFTYEQYF | TGTGCCAGCAGTTACTCCCCCTATTTTACCTACGAGCAGTACTTC
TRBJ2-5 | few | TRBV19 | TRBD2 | CASTPQLAGGSPQETQYF | TGTGCCAGTACCCCCCAACTAGCGGGAGGCTCTCCCCAAGAGACCCAGTACTTC
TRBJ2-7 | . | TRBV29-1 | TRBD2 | CSAGGGIGDLAGDERYF | TGCAGCGCTGGGGGGGGCATAGGGGATCTAGCGGGGGACGAGCGGTACTTC
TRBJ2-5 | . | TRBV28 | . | CASSLEGERLETQYF | TGTGCCAGCAGTTTGGAGGGGGAGAGATTAGAGACCCAGTACTTC
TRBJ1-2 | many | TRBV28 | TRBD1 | CASSLHQGGYGYTF | TGTGCCAGCAGTTTACACCAGGGGGGCTATGGCTACACCTTC
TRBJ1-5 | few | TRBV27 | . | CASSWGAGQPQHF | TGTGCCAGCAGTTGGGGGGCTGGTCAGCCCCAGCATTTT
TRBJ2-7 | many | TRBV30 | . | CAWSVTIDEQYF | TGTGCCTGGAGTGTAACTATCGACGAGCAGTACTTC
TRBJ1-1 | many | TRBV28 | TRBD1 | CASSFLTGRKGGTEAFF | TGTGCCAGCAGTTTCCTGACAGGGAGAAAGGGCGGCACTGAAGCTTTCTTT
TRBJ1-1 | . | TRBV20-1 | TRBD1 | CSAKPYRGSNTEAFF | TGCAGTGCCAAACCCTACAGGGGTTCGAACACTGAAGCTTTCTTT
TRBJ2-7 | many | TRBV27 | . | CASSFREASYEQYF | TGTGCCAGCAGCTTTAGGGAGGCTTCCTACGAGCAGTACTTC
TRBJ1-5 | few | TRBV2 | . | CASEIGGSGQPQHF | TGTGCCAGCGAAATCGGGGGCTCGGGTCAGCCCCAGCATTTT
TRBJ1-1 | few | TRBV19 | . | CASSIHSANTEAFF | TGTGCCAGTAGTATACATAGCGCCAACACTGAAGCTTTCTTT
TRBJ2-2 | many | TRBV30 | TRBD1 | CAWNGDRNTGELFF | TGTGCCTGGAACGGGGACAGGAACACCGGGGAGCTGTTTTTT
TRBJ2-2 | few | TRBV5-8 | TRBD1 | CARPRGTGNTGELFF | TGTGCCAGACCCCGGGGGACAGGGAACACCGGGGAGCTGTTTTTT
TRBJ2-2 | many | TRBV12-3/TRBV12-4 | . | CASSRPSNTGELFF | TGTGCCAGCAGTCGACCTTCGAACACCGGGGAGCTGTTTTTT
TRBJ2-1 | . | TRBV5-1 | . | CASRTRDSPHEQFF | TGCGCCAGCAGAACCCGGGACTCTCCCCATGAGCAGTTCTTC
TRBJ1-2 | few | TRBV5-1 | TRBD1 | CASSKQGSWDYGYTF | TGCGCCAGCAGCAAACAGGGGAGTTGGGACTATGGCTACACCTTC
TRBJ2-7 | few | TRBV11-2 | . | CASEGESDSYEQYF | TGTGCCAGCGAAGGGGAGTCCGACTCCTACGAGCAGTACTTC
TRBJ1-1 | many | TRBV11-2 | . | CASSLEAMNTEAFF | TGTGCCAGCAGCTTGGAGGCCATGAACACTGAAGCTTTCTTT
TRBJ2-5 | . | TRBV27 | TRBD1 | CASSSLKRTGQETQYF | TGTGCCAGCAGTTCGCTCAAGAGGACAGGGCAAGAGACCCAGTACTTC
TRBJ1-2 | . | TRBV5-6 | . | CASSWDKNNYGYTF | TGTGCCAGCAGCTGGGACAAGAATAACTATGGCTACACCTTC
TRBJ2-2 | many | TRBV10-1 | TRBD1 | CASSYQGDDGELFF | TGCGCCAGCAGTTACCAGGGGGATGACGGGGAGCTGTTTTTT
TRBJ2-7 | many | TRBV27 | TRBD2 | CASSVRGGATSGRSSYEQYF | TGTGCCAGCAGTGTCCGGGGGGGGGCTACTAGCGGGAGGAGCTCCTACGAGCAGTACTTC